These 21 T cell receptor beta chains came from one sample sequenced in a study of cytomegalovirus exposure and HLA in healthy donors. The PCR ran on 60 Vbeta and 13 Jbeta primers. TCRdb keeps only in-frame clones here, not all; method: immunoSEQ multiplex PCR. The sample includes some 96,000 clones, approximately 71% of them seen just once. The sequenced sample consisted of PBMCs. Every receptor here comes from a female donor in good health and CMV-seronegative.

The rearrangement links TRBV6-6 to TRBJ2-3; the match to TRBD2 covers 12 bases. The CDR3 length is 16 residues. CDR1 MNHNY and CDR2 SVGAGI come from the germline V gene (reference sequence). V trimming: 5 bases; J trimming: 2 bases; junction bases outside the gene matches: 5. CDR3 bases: TGTGCCAGCAGTCGGACTAGCGGGGAAGTCACAGATACGCAGTATTTT. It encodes CASSRTSGEVTDTQYF.

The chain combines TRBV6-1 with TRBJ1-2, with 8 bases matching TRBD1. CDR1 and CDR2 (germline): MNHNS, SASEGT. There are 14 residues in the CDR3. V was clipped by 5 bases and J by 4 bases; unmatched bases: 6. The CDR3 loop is CASSLDRDLYGYTF. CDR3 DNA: TGTGCCAGCAGTTTGGACAGGGACCTCTATGGCTACACCTTC.

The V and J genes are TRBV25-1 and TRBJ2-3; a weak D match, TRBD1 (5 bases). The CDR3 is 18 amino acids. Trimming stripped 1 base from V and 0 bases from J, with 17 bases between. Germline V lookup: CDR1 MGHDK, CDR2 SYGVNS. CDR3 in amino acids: CASSESLGAGSSTDTQYF. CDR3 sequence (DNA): TGTGCCAGCAGTGAATCCTTAGGGGCAGGGTCGAGCACAGATACGCAGTATTTT. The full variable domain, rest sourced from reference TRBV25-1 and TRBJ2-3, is EADIYQTPRYLVIGTGKKITLECSQTMGHDKMYWYQQDPGMELHLIHYSYGVNSTEKGDLSSESTVSRIRTEHFPLTLESARPSHTSQYLCASSESLGAGSSTDTQYFGPGTRLTVL.

CDR3 in amino acids: CASSGGTGRVYEQYF. In nucleotides, the CDR3 is TGTGCCAGCAGCGGCGGGACAGGTAGGGTCTACGAGCAGTACTTC. V gene TRBV9 combines with J gene TRBJ2-7; 8 bases line up with TRBD1. After removal of 3 bases from V and 3 bases from J, the junction contained 8 bases not matched to a gene. Germline values: CDR1 SGDLS, CDR2 YYNGEE. CDR3 size: 15 residues.

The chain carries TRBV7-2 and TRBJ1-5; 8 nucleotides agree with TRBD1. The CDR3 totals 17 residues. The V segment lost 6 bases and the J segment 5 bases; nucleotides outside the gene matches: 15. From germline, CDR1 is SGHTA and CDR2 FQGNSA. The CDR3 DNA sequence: TGTGCCAGCAGTCTAGGCGGGGCAGGGGGCGGGTATCAGCCCCAGCATTTT. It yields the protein CASSLGGAGGGYQPQHF.

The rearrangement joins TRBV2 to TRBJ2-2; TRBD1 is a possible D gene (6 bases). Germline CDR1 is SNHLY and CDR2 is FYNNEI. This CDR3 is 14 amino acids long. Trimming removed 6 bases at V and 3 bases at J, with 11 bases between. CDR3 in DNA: TGTGCCAGCAGGACAGGTCCATACACCGGGGAGCTGTTTTTT. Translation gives CASRTGPYTGELFF.

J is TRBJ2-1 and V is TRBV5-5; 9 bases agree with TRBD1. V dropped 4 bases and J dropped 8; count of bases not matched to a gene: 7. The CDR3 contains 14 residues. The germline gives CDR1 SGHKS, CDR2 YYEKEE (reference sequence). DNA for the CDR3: TGTGCCAGCAGCCCGGACAGGGGTAGGGATGAGCAGTTCTTC. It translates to CASSPDRGRDEQFF.

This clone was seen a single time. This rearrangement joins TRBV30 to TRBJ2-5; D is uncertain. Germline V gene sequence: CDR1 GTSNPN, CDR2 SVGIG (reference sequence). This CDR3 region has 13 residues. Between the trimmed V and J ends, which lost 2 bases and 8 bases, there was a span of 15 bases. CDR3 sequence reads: CAWSLYAAPTQYF. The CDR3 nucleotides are TGTGCCTGGAGTCTTTACGCAGCGCCTACCCAGTACTTC.

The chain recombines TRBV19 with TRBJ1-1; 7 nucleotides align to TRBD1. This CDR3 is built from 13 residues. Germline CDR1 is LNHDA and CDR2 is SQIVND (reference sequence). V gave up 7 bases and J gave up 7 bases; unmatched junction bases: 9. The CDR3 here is CASTRQDRFEAFF. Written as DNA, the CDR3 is TGTGCCAGTACCCGACAGGACAGGTTTGAAGCTTTCTTT.

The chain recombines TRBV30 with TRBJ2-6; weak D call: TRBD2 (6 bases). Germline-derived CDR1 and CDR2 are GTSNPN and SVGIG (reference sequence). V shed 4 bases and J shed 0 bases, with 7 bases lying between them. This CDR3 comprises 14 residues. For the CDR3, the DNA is TGTGCCTGGATGGAGGGCTCTGGGGCCAACGTCCTGACTTTC. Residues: CAWMEGSGANVLTF.

As DNA, the CDR3 is TGTGCCAGCAGGGGGACAGAGAAGACCTACGAGCAGTACTTC. The encoded protein is CASRGTEKTYEQYF. V is TRBV6-5 and J is TRBJ2-7, with 7 bases lining up with TRBD1. Germline V lookup: CDR1 MNHEY, CDR2 SVGAGI. This CDR3 is built from 14 residues. J gave up 2 bases and V 6 bases, and 7 bases lay outside the gene matches.

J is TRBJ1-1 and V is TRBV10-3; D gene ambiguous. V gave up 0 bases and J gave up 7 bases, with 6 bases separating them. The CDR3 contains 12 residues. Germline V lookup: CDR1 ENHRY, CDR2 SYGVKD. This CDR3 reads CAISESSFEAFF. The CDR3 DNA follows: TGTGCCATCAGTGAGTCCAGTTTTGAAGCTTTCTTT.

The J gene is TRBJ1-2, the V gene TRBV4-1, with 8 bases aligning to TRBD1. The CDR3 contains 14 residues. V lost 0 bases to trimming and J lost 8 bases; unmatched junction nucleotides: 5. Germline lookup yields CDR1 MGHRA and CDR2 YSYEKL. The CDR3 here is CASSQDFGQGGYTF. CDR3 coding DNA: TGCGCCAGCAGCCAAGATTTTGGACAGGGAGGCTACACCTTC.

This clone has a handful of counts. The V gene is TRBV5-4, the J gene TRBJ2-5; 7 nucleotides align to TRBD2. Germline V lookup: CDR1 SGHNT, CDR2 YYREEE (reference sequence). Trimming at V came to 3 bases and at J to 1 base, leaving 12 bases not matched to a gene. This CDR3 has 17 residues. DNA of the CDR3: TGTGCCAGCAGCTCCTGGGGAGCGGGGCCCTCCCAAGAGACCCAGTACTTC. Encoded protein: CASSSWGAGPSQETQYF.

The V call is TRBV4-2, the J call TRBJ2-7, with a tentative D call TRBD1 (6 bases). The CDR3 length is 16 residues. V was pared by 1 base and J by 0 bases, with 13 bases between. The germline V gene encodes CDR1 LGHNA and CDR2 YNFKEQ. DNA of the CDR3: TGTGCCAGCAGCCAAGTATCAGGGGCGTTCTCCTACGAGCAGTACTTC. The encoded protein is CASSQVSGAFSYEQYF.

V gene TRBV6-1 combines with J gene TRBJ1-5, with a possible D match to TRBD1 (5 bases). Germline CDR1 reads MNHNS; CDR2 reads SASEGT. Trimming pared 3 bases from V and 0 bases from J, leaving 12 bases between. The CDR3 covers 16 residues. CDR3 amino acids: CASSEIGRDSNQPQHF. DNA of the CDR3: TGTGCCAGCAGTGAGATAGGCAGGGATAGCAATCAGCCCCAGCATTTT.

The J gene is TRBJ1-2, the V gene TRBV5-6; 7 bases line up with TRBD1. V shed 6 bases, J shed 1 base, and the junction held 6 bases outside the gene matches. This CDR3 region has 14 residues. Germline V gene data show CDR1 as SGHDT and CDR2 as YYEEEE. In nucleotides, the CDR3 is TGTGCCAGCAATCGGGACAGCGGTAACTATGGCTACACCTTC. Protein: CASNRDSGNYGYTF.

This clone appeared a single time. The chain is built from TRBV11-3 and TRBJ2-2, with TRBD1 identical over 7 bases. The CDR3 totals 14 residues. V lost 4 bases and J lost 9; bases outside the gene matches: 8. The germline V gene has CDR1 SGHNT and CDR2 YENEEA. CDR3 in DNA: TGTGCCAGCAGCTCCTCGACAGGGAGCAGGGAGCTGTTTTTT. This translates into CASSSSTGSRELFF. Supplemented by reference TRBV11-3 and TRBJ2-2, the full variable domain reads EAGVVQSPRYKIIEKKQPVAFWCNPISGHNTLYWYLQNLGQGPELLIRYENEEAVDDSQLPKDRFSAERLKGVDSTLKIQPAELGDSAVYLCASSSSTGSRELFFGEGSRLTVL.

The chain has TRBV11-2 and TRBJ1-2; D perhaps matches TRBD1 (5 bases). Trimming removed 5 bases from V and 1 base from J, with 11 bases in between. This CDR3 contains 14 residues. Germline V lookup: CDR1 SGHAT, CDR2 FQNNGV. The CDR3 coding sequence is TGTGCCAGCAGCCCAGGGATTGGTAACTATGGCTACACCTTC. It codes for CASSPGIGNYGYTF.

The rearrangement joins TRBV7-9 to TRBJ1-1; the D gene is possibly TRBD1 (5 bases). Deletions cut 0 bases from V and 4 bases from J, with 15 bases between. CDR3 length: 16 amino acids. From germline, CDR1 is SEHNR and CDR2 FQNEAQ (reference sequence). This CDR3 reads CASSLAGGRARTEAFF. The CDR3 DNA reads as TGTGCCAGCAGCTTAGCGGGCGGCAGGGCCCGCACTGAAGCTTTCTTT.

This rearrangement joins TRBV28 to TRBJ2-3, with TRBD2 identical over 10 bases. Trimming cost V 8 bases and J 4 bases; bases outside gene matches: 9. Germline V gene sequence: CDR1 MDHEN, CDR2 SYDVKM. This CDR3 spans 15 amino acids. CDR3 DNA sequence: TGTGCCAGCGATCTAGCGGGAGTAGGGGCAGATACGCAGTATTTT. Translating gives CASDLAGVGADTQYF.